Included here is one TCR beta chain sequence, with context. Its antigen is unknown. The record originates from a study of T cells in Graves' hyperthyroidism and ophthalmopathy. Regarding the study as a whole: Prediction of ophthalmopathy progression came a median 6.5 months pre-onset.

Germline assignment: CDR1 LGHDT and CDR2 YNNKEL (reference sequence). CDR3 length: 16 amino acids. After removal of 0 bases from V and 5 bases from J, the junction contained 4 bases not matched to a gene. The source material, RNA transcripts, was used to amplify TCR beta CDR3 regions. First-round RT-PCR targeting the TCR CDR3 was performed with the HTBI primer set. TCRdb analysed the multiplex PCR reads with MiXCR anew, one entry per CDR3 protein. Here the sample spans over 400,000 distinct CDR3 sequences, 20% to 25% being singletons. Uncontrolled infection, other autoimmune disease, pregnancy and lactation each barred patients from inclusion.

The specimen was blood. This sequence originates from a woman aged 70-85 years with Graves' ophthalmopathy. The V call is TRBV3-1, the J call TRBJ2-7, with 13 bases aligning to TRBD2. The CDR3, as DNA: TGTGCCAGCAGCCAAGATTGGACTAGCGGGAGCCACGAGCAGTACTTC. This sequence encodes CASSQDWTSGSHEQYF.